The 20 T cell receptor beta chains reported below all come from one sample, sequenced in a study of Ad26.COV2.S vaccination and SARS-CoV-2 variants. Repertoires were generated with immunoSEQ multiplex PCR, while TCRdb's copy carries only in-frame clones and drops some. The repertoire holds roughly 350,000 clones, with around 89% as singletons. Stated treatment: 15 to 20 received Ad26.COV2.S at low or high dose, single or two shots; five or six received placebo; per-sample allocation not given. Sampling took place 63 days after the first vaccine or placebo injection. The sample was peripheral blood, taken in a trial of Ad26.COV2.S vaccine versus placebo. These receptors were collected from a person between 18 and 65 years old who received the Ad26.COV2.S COVID-19 vaccine or a placebo.

This rearrangement joins TRBV29-1 to TRBJ1-1; maybe TRBD1 (5 bases). CDR1 is SQVTM, CDR2 ANQGSEA, per germline. The CDR3 has 14 residues. The V end was cut by 2 bases, the J end by 1 base, with 11 bases between. This chain's CDR3 is CSVEIRDGNTEAFF. The CDR3 coding sequence is TGCAGCGTTGAAATTCGGGACGGGAACACTGAAGCTTTCTTT.

This chain uses TRBV19 with TRBJ1-4; 11 bases match TRBD1. There are 15 residues in the CDR3. Trimming at V came to 5 bases and at J to 4 bases, leaving 3 bases not matched to a gene. Germline V CDR1 and CDR2: LNHDA, SQIVND (reference sequence). The CDR3 loop reads CASSPGTGGNEKLFF. CDR3 DNA: TGTGCCAGTAGTCCAGGGACAGGGGGTAATGAAAAACTGTTTTTT.

A single count supports this clone. This chain uses TRBV9 with TRBJ2-5; the match to TRBD1 covers 9 bases. CDR3 length equals 17 residues. From germline, CDR1 is SGDLS and CDR2 YYNGEE. After removal of 0 bases from V and 1 base from J, the junction contained 7 bases not matched to a gene. CDR3: CASSVDPPDRGQETQYF. CDR3 coding DNA: TGTGCCAGCAGCGTAGATCCCCCGGACAGGGGCCAAGAGACCCAGTACTTC.

This chain uses TRBV19 with TRBJ1-5; D is perhaps TRBD1 (5 bases). The CDR3 sequence is 17 residues long. The germline V and J ends were trimmed by 7 bases and 4 bases, with 23 bases remaining between them. Looked up from germline, CDR1 is LNHDA and CDR2 is SQIVND (reference sequence). The CDR3 sequence: CASMGRQWAMGNQPQHF. CDR3 in DNA: TGTGCCAGTATGGGAAGACAGTGGGCGATGGGAAATCAGCCCCAGCATTTT.

V usage is TRBV10-3 and J usage is TRBJ2-7; 11 bases match TRBD1. V shed 3 bases and J 3 bases; nucleotides not matched to a gene: 1. The CDR3 totals 14 residues. Germline-derived CDR1 and CDR2 are ENHRY and SYGVKD. In DNA, the CDR3 is TGTGCCATCAGTGAAGGGACAGGGGGCTACGAGCAGTACTTC. Protein: CAISEGTGGYEQYF.

This chain uses TRBV9 with TRBJ2-1; TRBD2 matches 13 bases. CDR3 length: 14 residues. J lost 11 bases, V lost 4 bases, and 6 bases had no gene match. The germline gives CDR1 SGDLS, CDR2 YYNGEE. The CDR3 region is CASSPRTSGGKQFF. CDR3 sequence (DNA): TGTGCCAGCAGCCCCCGGACTAGCGGGGGAAAGCAGTTCTTC.

This clone was counted between two and nine times. The chain carries TRBV10-1 and TRBJ2-7, with TRBD2 identical over 15 bases. The CDR3 is made up of 15 amino acids. Germline V gene data show CDR1 as WNHNN and CDR2 as SYGVQD (reference sequence). Germline trimming cut 3 bases from V and 5 bases from J; bases unmatched to any gene: 2. The CDR3 sequence is CASSEGTSGRNEQYF. CDR3 bases: TGCGCCAGCAGTGAAGGGACTAGCGGGAGGAACGAGCAGTACTTC.

The rearrangement uses TRBV30 and TRBJ1-4, with TRBD1 identical over 7 bases. Germline-derived CDR1 and CDR2 are GTSNPN and SVGIG (reference sequence). The V segment lost 1 base and the J segment 7 bases; nucleotides outside the gene matches: 3. The CDR3 runs 13 residues. The CDR3 protein is CAWSGQGGEKLFF. The CDR3 DNA follows: TGTGCCTGGAGTGGTCAGGGGGGTGAAAAACTGTTTTTT.

The rearrangement links TRBV2 to TRBJ1-1; D not certain. The V end was cut by 2 bases, the J end by 1 base, with 8 bases between. Germline V gives CDR1 SNHLY, CDR2 FYNNEI. The CDR3 length is 14 residues. DNA of the CDR3: TGTGCCAGCAGTGAATGGGTTTCGAACACTGAAGCTTTCTTT. Translated, it gives CASSEWVSNTEAFF.

The chain links TRBV20-1 to TRBJ2-5; D not resolved. From germline, CDR1 is DFQATT and CDR2 SNEGSKA (reference sequence). This CDR3 contains 11 residues. V lost 3 bases and J 5 bases, leaving 7 bases between the germline ends. The CDR3 spells CSASLVETQYF. In DNA, the CDR3 is TGCAGTGCTAGTTTGGTGGAGACCCAGTACTTC.

The chain links TRBV29-1 to TRBJ2-7; the match to TRBD1 covers 10 bases. CDR3 size: 13 residues. Germline CDR1 and CDR2: SQVTM and ANQGSEA. J gave up 1 base and V 8 bases, and 5 bases lay outside the gene matches. The CDR3 nucleotides are TGCAGCTTCCGGGACAGGGGATCCTACGAGCAGTACTTC. Protein sequence: CSFRDRGSYEQYF.

V usage is TRBV20-1 and J usage is TRBJ1-2; 7 bases align to TRBD1. Looked up from germline, CDR1 is DFQATT and CDR2 is SNEGSKA (reference sequence). The CDR3 loop spans 11 amino acids. V was pared by 4 bases and J by 14 bases, with 10 bases of the junction left unmatched. For the CDR3, the DNA is TGCAGTGCTATTCGGACAGGAAGAAGGACCTTC. Amino acid sequence: CSAIRTGRRTF.

This clone showed up just once. The chain carries TRBV6-2 or TRBV6-3 and TRBJ2-2; D remains ambiguous. Per the germline V gene, CDR1 is MNHEY and CDR2 is SVGEGT. Trimming pared 2 bases from V and 6 bases from J, leaving 13 bases between. The CDR3 is 15 amino acids. CDR3 sequence reads: CASSYGPGFPGELFF. The CDR3 DNA reads as TGTGCCAGCAGTTACGGACCGGGCTTTCCCGGGGAGCTGTTTTTT.

This chain links TRBV12-5 with TRBJ2-5; the D call may be TRBD1 or TRBD2 (6 bases each). The CDR3 spans 14 residues. Germline-derived CDR1 and CDR2 are LGHNT and FRNRAP. Trimming took 5 bases from V and 5 from J, leaving 15 bases between them. The CDR3 reads CASGPRGDRETQYF. CDR3 sequence (DNA): TGTGCTAGTGGTCCAAGGGGGGACCGGGAGACCCAGTACTTC.

The rearrangement joins TRBV25-1 to TRBJ1-5, with D perhaps matching TRBD1 (6 bases). V was clipped by 6 bases and J by 4 bases, with 13 bases between them. The CDR3 has 14 residues. CDR1 and CDR2 from the germline V gene are MGHDK and SYGVNS. CDR3 protein: CASSGGQWNQPQHF. CDR3 coding DNA: TGTGCCAGCAGCGGGGGGCAATGGAATCAGCCCCAGCATTTT.

In this sample, this clone turned up a few times. V and J are TRBV6-6 and TRBJ1-3; possibly TRBD1 for D (5 bases). CDR3 length equals 13 residues. Per the germline V gene, CDR1 is MNHNY and CDR2 is SVGAGI (reference sequence). Trimming removed 9 bases from V and 4 bases from J, with 13 bases in between. The CDR3 here is CASSIGAGNTIYF. In DNA, the CDR3 is TGTGCCAGTTCAATTGGGGCGGGAAACACCATATATTTT.

The chain is built from TRBV2 and TRBJ1-4; possibly TRBD1 for D (5 bases). The ends were cut back, 3 bases at V and 3 bases at J, with 11 bases in the middle. Germline V CDR1 and CDR2: SNHLY, FYNNEI. This CDR3 spans 15 amino acids. The CDR3 is CASSDFRASNEKLFF. The CDR3 region has the DNA TGTGCCAGCAGTGACTTCAGGGCCTCTAATGAAAAACTGTTTTTT.

This CDR3 reads CASSLQGSSGANVLTF. The CDR3 DNA follows: TGTGCCAGCAGCCTCCAGGGCAGCTCTGGGGCCAACGTCCTGACTTTC. The chain combines TRBV9 with TRBJ2-6, with D maybe TRBD1 (5 bases). The CDR3 is 16 residues long. The germline V gene has CDR1 SGDLS and CDR2 YYNGEE. V lost 4 bases and J lost 0, with 11 bases in between.

This chain joins TRBV7-8 and TRBJ2-6; D not resolved. The germline V gene has CDR1 SGHVS and CDR2 FQNEAQ. This CDR3 is 17 amino acids long. V was cut by 1 base and J by 3 bases, with 13 bases left in between. The CDR3 protein is CASSLGSRGIGANVLTF. The CDR3 DNA follows: TGTGCCAGCAGCTTAGGAAGTAGAGGAATTGGGGCCAACGTCCTGACTTTC.

This chain links TRBV3-1 (or the pseudogene TRBV3-2) with TRBJ1-1; D is unclear. CDR3 length: 16 residues. Germline CDR1 reads LGHDT; CDR2 reads YNNKEL (reference sequence). V dropped 0 bases and J dropped 0 bases, with 11 bases sitting between them. CDR3 loop: CASSQDPRRLNTEAFF. CDR3 nucleotides: TGTGCCAGCAGCCAAGATCCTAGACGTTTGAACACTGAAGCTTTCTTT.